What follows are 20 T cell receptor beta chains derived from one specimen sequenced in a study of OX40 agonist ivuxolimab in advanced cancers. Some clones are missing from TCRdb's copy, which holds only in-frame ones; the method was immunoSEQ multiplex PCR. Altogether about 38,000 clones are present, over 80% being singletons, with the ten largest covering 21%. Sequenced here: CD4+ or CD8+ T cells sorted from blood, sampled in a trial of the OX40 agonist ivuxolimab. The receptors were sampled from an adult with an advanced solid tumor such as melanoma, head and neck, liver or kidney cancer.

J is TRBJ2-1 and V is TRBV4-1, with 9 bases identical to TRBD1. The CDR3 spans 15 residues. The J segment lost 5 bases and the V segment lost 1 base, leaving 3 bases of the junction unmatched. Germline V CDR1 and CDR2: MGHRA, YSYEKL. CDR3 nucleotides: TGCGCCAGCAGCCAAGGGGACAGGGACAACAATGAGCAGTTCTTC. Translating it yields CASSQGDRDNNEQFF.

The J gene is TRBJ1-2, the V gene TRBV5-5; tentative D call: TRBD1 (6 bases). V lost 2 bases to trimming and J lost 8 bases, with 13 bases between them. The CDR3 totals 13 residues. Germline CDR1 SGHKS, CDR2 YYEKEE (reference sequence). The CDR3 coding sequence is TGTGCCAGCAGCTTTTACCGACAGGAGGGCTACACCTTC. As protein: CASSFYRQEGYTF.

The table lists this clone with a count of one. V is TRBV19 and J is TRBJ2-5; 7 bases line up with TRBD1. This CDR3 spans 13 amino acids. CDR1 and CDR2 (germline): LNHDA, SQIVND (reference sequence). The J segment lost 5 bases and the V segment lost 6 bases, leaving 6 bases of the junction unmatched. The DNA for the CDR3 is TGTGCCAGTAGCACCGGGACAGTTGAGACCCAGTACTTC. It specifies CASSTGTVETQYF. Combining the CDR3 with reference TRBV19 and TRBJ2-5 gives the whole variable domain DGGITQSPKYLFRKEGQNVTLSCEQNLNHDAMYWYRQDPGQGLRLIYYSQIVNDFQKGDIAEGYSVSREKKESFPLTVTSAQKNPTAFYLCASSTGTVETQYFGPGTRLLVL.

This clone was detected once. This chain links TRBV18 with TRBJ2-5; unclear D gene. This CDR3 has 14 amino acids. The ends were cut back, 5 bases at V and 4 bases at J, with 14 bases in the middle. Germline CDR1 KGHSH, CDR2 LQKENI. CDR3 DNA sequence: TGTGCCAGCTCAACCTCAGCCGATATAGAGACCCAGTACTTC. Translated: CASSTSADIETQYF.

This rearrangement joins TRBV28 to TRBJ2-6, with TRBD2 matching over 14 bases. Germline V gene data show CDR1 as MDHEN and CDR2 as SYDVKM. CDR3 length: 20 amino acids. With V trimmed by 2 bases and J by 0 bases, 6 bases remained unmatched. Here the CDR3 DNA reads TGTGCCAGCAGTTTAGCCGGGACTAGCGGGGGATTCTCTGGGGCCAACGTCCTGACTTTC. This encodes CASSLAGTSGGFSGANVLTF.

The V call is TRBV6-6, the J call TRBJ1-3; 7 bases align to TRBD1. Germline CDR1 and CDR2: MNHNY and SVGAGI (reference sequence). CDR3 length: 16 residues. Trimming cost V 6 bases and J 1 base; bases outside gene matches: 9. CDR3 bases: TGTGCCAGCAGCCGTAGTCAGGGGGATTCTGGAAACACCATATATTTT. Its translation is CASSRSQGDSGNTIYF.

This CDR3 is CASSLGGLNTEAFF. The CDR3 bases are TGCGCCAGCAGCTTGGGGGGTTTGAACACTGAAGCTTTCTTT. The chain links TRBV5-1 to TRBJ1-1, with D hard to call. CDR3 length equals 14 residues. V lost 0 bases and J lost 0, with 6 bases in between. CDR1 is SGHRS, CDR2 YFSETQ, per germline.

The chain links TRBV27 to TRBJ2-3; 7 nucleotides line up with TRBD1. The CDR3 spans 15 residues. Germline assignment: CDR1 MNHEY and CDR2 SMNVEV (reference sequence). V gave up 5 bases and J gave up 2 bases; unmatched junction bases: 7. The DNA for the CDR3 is TGTGCCAGCAGTGGCCAGGGGGTTTCCACAGATACGCAGTATTTT. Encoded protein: CASSGQGVSTDTQYF.

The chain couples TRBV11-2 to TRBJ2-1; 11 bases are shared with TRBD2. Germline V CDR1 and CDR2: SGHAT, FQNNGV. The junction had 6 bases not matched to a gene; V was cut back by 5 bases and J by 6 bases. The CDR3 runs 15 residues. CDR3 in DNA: TGTGCCAGCAGCCAGAGACTAGCGGGATTCAATGAGCAGTTCTTC. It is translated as CASSQRLAGFNEQFF.

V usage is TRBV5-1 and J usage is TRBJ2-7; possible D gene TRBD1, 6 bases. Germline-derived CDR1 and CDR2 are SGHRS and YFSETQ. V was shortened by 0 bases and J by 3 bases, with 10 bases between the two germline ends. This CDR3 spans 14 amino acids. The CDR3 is CASSLGTAYYEQYF. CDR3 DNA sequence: TGCGCCAGCAGCTTGGGGACAGCCTACTACGAGCAGTACTTC.

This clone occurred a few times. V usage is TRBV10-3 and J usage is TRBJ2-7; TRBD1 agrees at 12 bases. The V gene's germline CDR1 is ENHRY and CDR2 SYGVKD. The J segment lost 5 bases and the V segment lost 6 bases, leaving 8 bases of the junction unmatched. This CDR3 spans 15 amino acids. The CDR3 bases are TGTGCCATCAGGGACTCCGGGACAGGGGGCAACGAGCAGTACTTC. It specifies CAIRDSGTGGNEQYF.

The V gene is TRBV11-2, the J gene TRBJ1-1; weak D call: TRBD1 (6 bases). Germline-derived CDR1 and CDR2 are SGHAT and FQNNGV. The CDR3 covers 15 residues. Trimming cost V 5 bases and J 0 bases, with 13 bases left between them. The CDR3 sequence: CASSRGGGLNTEAFF. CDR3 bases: TGTGCCAGCAGCCGAGGGGGGGGCCTGAACACTGAAGCTTTCTTT.

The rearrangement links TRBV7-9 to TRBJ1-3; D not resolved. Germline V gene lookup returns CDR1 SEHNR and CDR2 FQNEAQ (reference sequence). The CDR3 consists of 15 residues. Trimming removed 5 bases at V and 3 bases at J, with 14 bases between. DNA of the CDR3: TGTGCCAGCAGCCCCCCCTTCCGGGTTGGAAACACCATATATTTT. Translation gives CASSPPFRVGNTIYF.

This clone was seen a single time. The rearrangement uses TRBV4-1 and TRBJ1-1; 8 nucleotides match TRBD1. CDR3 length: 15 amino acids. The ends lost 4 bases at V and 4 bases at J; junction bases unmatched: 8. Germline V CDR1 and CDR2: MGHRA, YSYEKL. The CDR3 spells CASSPTGTGFTEAFF. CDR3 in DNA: TGCGCCAGCAGCCCCACCGGGACAGGATTCACTGAAGCTTTCTTT.

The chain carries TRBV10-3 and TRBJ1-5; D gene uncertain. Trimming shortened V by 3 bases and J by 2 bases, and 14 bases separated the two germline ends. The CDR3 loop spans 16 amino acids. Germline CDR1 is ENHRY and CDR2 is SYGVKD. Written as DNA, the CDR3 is TGTGCCATCAGTGACCCGTCATTGTCAGGCAATCAGCCCCAGCATTTT. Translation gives CAISDPSLSGNQPQHF.

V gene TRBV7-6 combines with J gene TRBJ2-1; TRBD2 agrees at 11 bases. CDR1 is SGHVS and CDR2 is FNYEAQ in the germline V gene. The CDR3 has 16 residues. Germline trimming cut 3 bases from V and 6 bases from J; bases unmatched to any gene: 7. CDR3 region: CASSFALAGGRNEQFF. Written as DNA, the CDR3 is TGTGCCAGCAGCTTCGCCCTAGCGGGGGGTCGCAATGAGCAGTTCTTC.

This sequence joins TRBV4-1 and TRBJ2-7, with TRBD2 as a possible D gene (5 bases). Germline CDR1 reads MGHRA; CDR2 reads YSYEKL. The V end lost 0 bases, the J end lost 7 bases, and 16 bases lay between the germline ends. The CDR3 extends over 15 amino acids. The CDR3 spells CASSQENTPTGEQYF. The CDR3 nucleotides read TGCGCCAGCAGCCAAGAAAACACCCCAACGGGGGAGCAGTACTTC.

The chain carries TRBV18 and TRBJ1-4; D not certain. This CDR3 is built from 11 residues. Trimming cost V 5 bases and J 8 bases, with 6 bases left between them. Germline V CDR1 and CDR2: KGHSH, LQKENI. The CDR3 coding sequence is TGTGCCAGCTCAAGCACCGAAAAACTGTTTTTT. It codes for CASSSTEKLFF.

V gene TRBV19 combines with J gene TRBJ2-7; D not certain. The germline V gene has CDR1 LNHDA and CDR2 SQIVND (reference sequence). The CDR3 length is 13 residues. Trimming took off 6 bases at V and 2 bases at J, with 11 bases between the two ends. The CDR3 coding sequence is TGTGCCAGTAGCCGGACGGCCACCTACGAGCAGTACTTC. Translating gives CASSRTATYEQYF.

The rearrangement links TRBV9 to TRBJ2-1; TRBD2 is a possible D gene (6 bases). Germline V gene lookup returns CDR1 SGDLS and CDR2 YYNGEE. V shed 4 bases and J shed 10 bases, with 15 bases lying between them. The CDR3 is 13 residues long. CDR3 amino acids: CASSTWEAGEQFF. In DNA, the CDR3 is TGTGCCAGCAGCACCTGGGAGGCCGGGGAGCAGTTCTTC.